This entry describes one T cell receptor (beta chain). A much bigger clone sits one base away, suggesting this may be a read error. The germline gives CDR1 SQVTM, CDR2 ANQGSEA. The CDR3 is 14 residues long. Semi-nested PCR with Nested Universal Primer A followed constant-region reverse priming of full-length variable regions. One entry per CDR3 protein results from TCRdb running MiXCR on the 5' RACE reads. The table has about 50,000 distinct CDR3 sequences, 28% seen once. The chain recombines TRBV29-1 with TRBJ2-4; a possible D gene is TRBD2 (5 bases). Material: naive CD4+ T cells sorted from blood. Subset denoted: naive CD4+ T cells, CD4+CD45RA+CD25-. This TCR was recovered from a female donor with breast cancer. This chain's CDR3 is CGVEAWPGKNIQYF. The CDR3 DNA follows: TGCGGCGTTGAAGCCTGGCCGGGAAAAAACATTCAGTACTTC.